A single sample is the source of the 31 T cell receptor beta chains below, sequenced in a study of blood T cell repertoires in COVID-19. The table came from immunoSEQ multiplex PCR; TCRdb's copy has only in-frame clones and leaves some out. The top ten hold about 6.5% of the sample, which has tens of thousands of clones, just under 90% seen once. Sequencing was performed on peripheral blood. All receptors derive from a woman in her fifties or sixties with COVID-19, enrolled during active disease.

The rearrangement uses TRBV5-1 and TRBJ2-7; weak D call: TRBD1 (6 bases). The CDR3 has 15 residues. Trimming removed 0 bases from V and 2 bases from J, with 12 bases in between. Germline V gene data show CDR1 as SGHRS and CDR2 as YFSETQ. CDR3 loop: CASSLALGDTYEQYF. As DNA, the CDR3 is TGCGCCAGCAGCTTGGCTCTTGGGGACACCTACGAGCAGTACTTC. The full variable domain, with the rest looked up from reference TRBV5-1 and TRBJ2-7, is KAGVTQTPRYLIKTRGQQVTLSCSPISGHRSVSWYQQTPGQGLQFLFEYFSETQRNKGNFPGRFSGRQFSNSRSEMNVSTLELGDSALYLCASSLALGDTYEQYFGPGTRLTVT.

This clone was seen only a few times. The V and J genes are TRBV5-6 and TRBJ2-7, with a weak D call TRBD1 (5 bases). Germline V gene lookup returns CDR1 SGHDT and CDR2 YYEEEE. The germline V and J ends were trimmed by 0 bases and 3 bases, with 7 bases remaining between them. The CDR3 runs 13 residues. CDR3 protein: CASSLAQGYEQYF. The CDR3 DNA reads TGTGCCAGCAGCTTGGCCCAGGGCTACGAGCAGTACTTC.

This chain uses TRBV3-1 (or the pseudogene TRBV3-2) with TRBJ1-5; D remains ambiguous. Per the germline V gene, CDR1 is LGHDT and CDR2 is YNNKEL (reference sequence). Trimming shortened V by 0 bases and J by 7 bases, and 7 bases separated the two germline ends. This CDR3 has 13 amino acids. CDR3 DNA sequence: TGTGCCAGCAGCCAAGATCGGTCGCAGCCCCAGCATTTT. Its translation is CASSQDRSQPQHF.

J is TRBJ2-5 and V is TRBV29-1, with D perhaps matching TRBD1 (6 bases). CDR1 is SQVTM, CDR2 ANQGSEA, per germline. This CDR3 is 15 amino acids long. V was clipped by 8 bases and J by 5 bases, with 24 bases between them. The CDR3 here is CSISPGHRNGETQYF. CDR3 nucleotide sequence: TGCAGCATATCACCGGGACATCGCAACGGGGAGACCCAGTACTTC.

The chain joins TRBV5-1 to TRBJ2-2; TRBD2 matches at 12 bases. V was clipped by 4 bases and J by 0 bases; unmatched bases: 13. This CDR3 contains 20 residues. The germline CDR1 and CDR2 sequences are SGHRS and YFSETQ. The CDR3 nucleotides read TGCGCCAGCAGCCGACTTTATGGACTAGCGGGACTGTCGAACACCGGGGAGCTGTTTTTT. Protein sequence: CASSRLYGLAGLSNTGELFF.

This clone was counted between two and nine times. In DNA form, the CDR3 reads TGTGCCAGCAAACAGGGGCTCAGCACAGATACGCAGTATTTT. This translates into CASKQGLSTDTQYF. V is TRBV19 and J is TRBJ2-3; 7 bases agree with TRBD1. Germline assignment: CDR1 LNHDA and CDR2 SQIVND (reference sequence). This CDR3 has 14 amino acids. V shed 9 bases and J 0 bases; nucleotides not matched to a gene: 6.

This chain links TRBV19 with TRBJ1-1, with unresolved D. This CDR3 is 16 amino acids long. Germline assignment: CDR1 LNHDA and CDR2 SQIVND (reference sequence). Trimming took 7 bases from V and 0 from J, leaving 18 bases between them. The CDR3 DNA reads as TGTGCCAGTACCACGGGATGGGTTCAGATGAACACTGAAGCTTTCTTT. This translates into CASTTGWVQMNTEAFF.

The chain employs TRBV19 and TRBJ2-1; no firm D call. The CDR3 length is 12 residues. V lost 4 bases and J 6 bases, leaving 7 bases between the germline ends. The V gene's germline CDR1 is LNHDA and CDR2 SQIVND (reference sequence). The CDR3 loop reads CASSRSGNEQFF. CDR3 nucleotide sequence: TGTGCCAGTAGTAGGAGTGGCAATGAGCAGTTCTTC.

The chain combines TRBV9 with TRBJ2-5, with D uncertain. This CDR3 has 15 amino acids. Germline V CDR1 and CDR2: SGDLS, YYNGEE. The ends were cut back, 0 bases at V and 5 bases at J, with 14 bases in the middle. CDR3 coding DNA: TGTGCCAGCAGCGTAGACTCGGCCAGGTGGGAGACCCAGTACTTC. Its translation: CASSVDSARWETQYF.

The chain uses TRBV20-1 and TRBJ2-1; perhaps TRBD2 as D (5 bases). The length of the CDR3 is 14 residues. V was clipped by 3 bases and J by 5 bases, with 14 bases between them. Germline V gene sequence: CDR1 DFQATT, CDR2 SNEGSKA (reference sequence). The CDR3 region is CSASRWESHNEQFF. DNA for the CDR3: TGCAGTGCTAGTAGGTGGGAGTCCCACAATGAGCAGTTCTTC.

This clone was seen only once. V is TRBV2 and J is TRBJ1-5; D perhaps matches TRBD1 (6 bases). The CDR3 has 15 residues. Trimming cost V 3 bases and J 8 bases, with 17 bases left between them. CDR1 is SNHLY, CDR2 FYNNEI, per germline. DNA of the CDR3: TGTGCCAGCAGTGAGGGGGAAGCCAAGGGGGAGCCCCAGCATTTT. Translating gives CASSEGEAKGEPQHF.

This sequence joins TRBV14 and TRBJ2-3; 13 bases line up with TRBD2. Per germline, CDR1 SGHDN and CDR2 FVKESK. The J segment lost 3 bases and the V segment lost 4 bases, leaving 7 bases of the junction unmatched. The CDR3 is made up of 17 amino acids. The CDR3 sequence: CASSRLPGLAGTDTQYF. CDR3 sequence (DNA): TGTGCCAGCAGCCGCTTACCGGGACTAGCGGGAACAGATACGCAGTATTTT. Based on the CDR3 plus reference TRBV14 and TRBJ2-3, the full variable domain is EAGVTQFPSHSVIEKGQTVTLRCDPISGHDNLYWYRRVMGKEIKFLLHFVKESKQDESGMPNNRFLAERTGGTYSTLKVQPAELEDSGVYFCASSRLPGLAGTDTQYFGPGTRLTVL.

This clone was counted once. The chain carries TRBV2 and TRBJ1-2, with 9 bases that match TRBD1. CDR1 is SNHLY and CDR2 is FYNNEI in the germline V gene. The CDR3 runs 16 residues. The V gene end was trimmed by 5 bases and the J gene end by 1 base; junction bases not matched to a gene: 8. CDR3 in amino acids: CASSSGTGTNNYGYTF. The CDR3 DNA reads as TGTGCCAGCAGTTCTGGGACAGGGACAAATAACTATGGCTACACCTTC.

This chain joins TRBV15 and TRBJ1-3, with a possible D match to TRBD1 (5 bases). Trimming took off 8 bases at V and 4 bases at J, with 15 bases between the two ends. CDR3 length equals 14 residues. Per the germline V gene, CDR1 is LNHNV and CDR2 is YYDKDF (reference sequence). This CDR3 is CATAGGVPGNTIYF. The DNA of the CDR3 is TGTGCCACCGCCGGGGGGGTGCCAGGAAACACCATATATTTT. Full variable domain (remainder filled in from reference TRBV15 and TRBJ1-3): DAMVIQNPRYQVTQFGKPVTLSCSQTLNHNVMYWYQQKSSQAPKLLFHYYDKDFNNEADTPDNFQSRRPNTSFCFLDIRSPGLGDTAMYLCATAGGVPGNTIYFGEGSWLTVV.

The chain employs TRBV9 and TRBJ1-1, with D possibly being TRBD1 (6 bases). V was shortened by 1 base and J by 1 base, with 8 bases between the two germline ends. CDR3 size: 14 residues. The germline V gene encodes CDR1 SGDLS and CDR2 YYNGEE. The CDR3 here is CASSVKGQNTEAFF. The CDR3 nucleotides are TGTGCCAGCAGCGTAAAGGGACAGAACACTGAAGCTTTCTTT.

The chain carries TRBV7-9 and TRBJ2-2; D unresolved. The germline V gene encodes CDR1 SEHNR and CDR2 FQNEAQ (reference sequence). The CDR3 has 14 amino acids. With 1 base removed from V and 4 bases from J, the gap between germline ends came to 7 bases. This CDR3 reads CASSLDGVTGELFF. In DNA form, the CDR3 reads TGTGCCAGCAGCTTAGACGGAGTCACCGGGGAGCTGTTTTTT.

This clone was picked up a small number of times. V is TRBV11-2 and J is TRBJ1-1; 7 positions agree with TRBD1. Germline CDR1 SGHAT, CDR2 FQNNGV. CDR3 length equals 13 residues. After removal of 5 bases from V and 3 bases from J, the junction contained 3 bases not matched to a gene. The chain's CDR3 is CASSGTAYTEAFF. CDR3 nucleotide sequence: TGTGCCAGCAGCGGGACAGCCTACACTGAAGCTTTCTTT.

The genes are TRBV7-9 and TRBJ1-4; TRBD1 matches at 9 bases. V lost 5 bases to trimming and J lost 15 bases; unmatched junction nucleotides: 16. The CDR3 contains 15 residues. Germline V lookup: CDR1 SEHNR, CDR2 FQNEAQ (reference sequence). CDR3 in DNA: TGTGCCAGCAGCGGATCCGGGACAGGGTTGCGAAATTTGTTTTTT. Translation gives CASSGSGTGLRNLFF.

This clone has just a few counts. The chain employs TRBV5-4 and TRBJ2-7; 11 nucleotides match TRBD1. V was clipped by 4 bases and J by 7 bases; unmatched bases: 10. Germline V gives CDR1 SGHNT, CDR2 YYREEE (reference sequence). CDR3 size: 15 residues. CDR3 in amino acids: CASSPGQGAPREQYF. The CDR3 bases are TGTGCCAGCAGCCCTGGACAGGGGGCGCCCCGGGAGCAGTACTTC. The whole variable domain, filled in from reference TRBV5-4 and TRBJ2-7, reads ETGVTQSPTHLIKTRGQQVTLRCSSQSGHNTVSWYQQALGQGPQFIFQYYREEENGRGNFPPRFSGLQFPNYSSELNVNALELDDSALYLCASSPGQGAPREQYFGPGTRLTVT.

This clone was detected once. The chain has TRBV6-5 and TRBJ1-1; TRBD1 aligns across 8 bases. V shed 6 bases and J 0 bases; nucleotides not matched to a gene: 6. Germline V CDR1 and CDR2: MNHEY, SVGAGI. The CDR3 runs 15 residues. CDR3 residues: CASRDRVPLNTEAFF. The DNA for the CDR3 is TGTGCCAGCAGGGACAGGGTCCCTTTGAACACTGAAGCTTTCTTT.

The rearrangement uses TRBV30 and TRBJ1-1; TRBD1 matches 7 bases. This CDR3 is built from 14 residues. J was trimmed by 0 bases and V by 3 bases; bases with no gene match: 4. The germline gives CDR1 GTSNPN, CDR2 SVGIG (reference sequence). The CDR3 nucleotides are TGTGCCTGGAGGAAGGGGGCTTTGAACACTGAAGCTTTCTTT. It specifies CAWRKGALNTEAFF. The whole variable domain, remainder taken from reference TRBV30 and TRBJ1-1, is SQTIHQWPATLVQPVGSPLSLECTVEGTSNPNLYWYRQAAGRGLQLLFYSVGIGQISSEVPQNLSASRPQDRQFILSSKKLLLSDSGFYLCAWRKGALNTEAFFGQGTRLTVV.

The chain joins TRBV19 to TRBJ2-7, with 8 positions matching TRBD2. The ends lost 6 bases at V and 7 bases at J; junction bases unmatched: 8. This CDR3 has 13 amino acids. Germline loops: CDR1 LNHDA, CDR2 SQIVND (reference sequence). In DNA, the CDR3 is TGTGCCAGTAGACTAGCGGCCACGGGGGAGCAGTACTTC. Amino acids: CASRLAATGEQYF.

V gene TRBV10-3 combines with J gene TRBJ2-1; perhaps TRBD1 as D (6 bases). Trimming left V 5 bases short and J 4 bases short, with 18 bases between. This CDR3 comprises 16 residues. Germline CDR1 and CDR2: ENHRY and SYGVKD. CDR3 region: CAISPTFGTPYNEQFF. In DNA, the CDR3 is TGTGCCATCAGTCCCACTTTCGGGACACCTTACAATGAGCAGTTCTTC.

The CDR3 here is CASSLSGGSYGYTF. CDR3 sequence (DNA): TGTGCCAGTAGTTTGTCAGGGGGCAGCTATGGCTACACCTTC. The gene calls are TRBV19 and TRBJ1-2; 8 bases are a match to TRBD1. V lost 5 bases, J lost 4 bases, and 6 bases stayed unmatched. CDR1 LNHDA and CDR2 SQIVND come from the germline V gene (reference sequence). The CDR3 covers 14 residues.

This sequence joins TRBV30 and TRBJ2-7; D perhaps matches TRBD2 (6 bases). This CDR3 is 12 amino acids long. The V end lost 4 bases, the J end lost 2 bases, and 9 bases lay between the germline ends. Germline CDR1 GTSNPN, CDR2 SVGIG (reference sequence). The CDR3 sequence is CAWNGGPYEQYF. The CDR3 DNA sequence: TGTGCCTGGAACGGGGGACCCTACGAGCAGTACTTC.

This chain connects TRBV6-5 to TRBJ1-4; 8 bases agree with TRBD1. Germline values: CDR1 MNHEY, CDR2 SVGAGI. The CDR3 sequence is 14 residues long. Losses at the gene ends were 6 bases for V and 7 bases for J; bases not matched to a gene: 7. CDR3 protein: CASRQGARGEKLFF. In DNA form, the CDR3 reads TGTGCCAGCAGGCAGGGGGCGCGAGGTGAAAAACTGTTTTTT.

The chain couples TRBV5-4 to TRBJ2-7; 10 nucleotides agree with TRBD2. The CDR3 spans 16 residues. CDR1 and CDR2 from the germline V gene are SGHNT and YYREEE (reference sequence). The V gene end was trimmed by 4 bases and the J gene end by 1 base; junction bases not matched to a gene: 8. CDR3 region: CASSATRTSGSYEQYF. The DNA of the CDR3 is TGTGCCAGCAGCGCAACGCGGACTAGCGGATCCTACGAGCAGTACTTC.

J is TRBJ2-7 and V is TRBV7-9, with TRBD2 as a possible D gene (6 bases). The CDR3 totals 16 residues. The V and J ends lost 4 bases and 4 bases respectively, with 20 bases between them. Germline CDR1 and CDR2: SEHNR and FQNEAQ (reference sequence). In DNA, the CDR3 is TGTGCCAGCAGCTCGCAGGGAGGTTCCACCGGTTACGAGCAGTACTTC. The encoded protein is CASSSQGGSTGYEQYF.

V gene TRBV2 combines with J gene TRBJ1-6; 8 positions match TRBD1. Losses at the gene ends were 6 bases for V and 5 bases for J; bases not matched to a gene: 3. CDR1 and CDR2 (germline): SNHLY, FYNNEI. The CDR3 runs 14 residues. In DNA, the CDR3 is TGTGCCAGCAGACGACAGGGGCATAATTCACCCCTCCACTTT. Residues: CASRRQGHNSPLHF.

There are many counts of this clone. The chain carries TRBV7-9 and TRBJ2-1; TRBD2 might be the D (6 bases). Trimming took 5 bases from V and 8 from J, leaving 16 bases between them. This CDR3 has 14 residues. Germline CDR1 and CDR2: SEHNR and FQNEAQ (reference sequence). CDR3 region: CASSPAGPSYEQFF. CDR3 nucleotides: TGTGCCAGCAGCCCAGCGGGCCCTAGTTATGAGCAGTTCTTC.

This sequence joins TRBV5-1 and TRBJ1-2; D is possibly TRBD1 (6 bases). CDR3 length: 14 amino acids. Trimming removed 1 base from V and 7 bases from J, with 14 bases in between. Per germline, CDR1 SGHRS and CDR2 YFSETQ. The CDR3, as DNA: TGCGCCAGCAGCTTGTCCACAGGGTCGTCTGGCTACACCTTC. This codes for CASSLSTGSSGYTF. Using reference TRBV5-1 and TRBJ1-2 for the parts outside the CDR3, the full variable domain is KAGVTQTPRYLIKTRGQQVTLSCSPISGHRSVSWYQQTPGQGLQFLFEYFSETQRNKGNFPGRFSGRQFSNSRSEMNVSTLELGDSALYLCASSLSTGSSGYTFGSGTRLTVV.